This T cell receptor beta chain was sequenced during a study of blood T cell repertoires in COVID-19. The sample holds a few counts of this clone. Libraries were prepared by immunoSEQ multiplex PCR; TCRdb keeps only in-frame clonotypes and omits some of them. Among tens of thousands of clones, approximately 79% were seen once, and the ten largest hold around 50%. CDR1 SNHLY and CDR2 FYNNEI come from the germline V gene. The CDR3 runs to 14 residues. Unmatched junction bases numbered 4, after V lost 5 bases and J lost 3 bases. The V call is TRBV2, the J call TRBJ2-1; 7 positions agree with TRBD2. The sample taken for sequencing was peripheral blood. This receptor was taken from a human donor in a cohort sampled during active COVID-19. The CDR3 region has the DNA TGTGCCAGCAGTCCGAGCGGGAACTACAATGAGCAGTTCTTC. Protein product: CASSPSGNYNEQFF.